These 30 T cell receptor beta chains originate from one sample sequenced in a study of cytomegalovirus exposure and HLA in healthy donors. With 60 Vbeta and 13 Jbeta primers, the PCR was carried out. Generated by immunoSEQ multiplex PCR, the TCRdb table keeps only in-frame clones and is missing some. The table has around 130,000 clones, 75% to 85% seen once. Material for sequencing was PBMCs. The receptors were sampled from a man aged 30 to 39 in good health and CMV-seronegative.

As regards this clone: An end of the junction differs from the germline gene, which may be a read error. The chain is built from TRBV28 and TRBJ2-7, with TRBD1 matching 7 bases. The CDR3 consists of 15 residues. In germline, CDR1 is MDHEN, CDR2 SYDVKM. In nucleotides, the CDR3 is TGTGCCAGCTGTTTTGGGGACAGTCATTCCTACGAGCAGTACTTC. Its translation: CASCFGDSHSYEQYF.

The J gene is TRBJ2-7, the V gene TRBV9; 14 nucleotides agree with TRBD2. V was clipped by 0 bases and J by 4 bases; unmatched bases: 6. CDR1 is SGDLS, CDR2 YYNGEE, per germline. This CDR3 region has 17 residues. The CDR3 DNA reads as TGTGCCAGCAGCGTAGATTCGGGACTAGCGGGAGAGTACGAGCAGTACTTC. As protein: CASSVDSGLAGEYEQYF.

This clone was seen a handful of times. The chain links TRBV7-7 to TRBJ2-7; TRBD2 might be the D (6 bases). This CDR3 spans 13 amino acids. Per the germline V gene, CDR1 is SSHAT and CDR2 is FNYEAQ (reference sequence). CDR3 coding DNA: TGTGCTAGCGGTCGGGAGCAGCATTCCGAGCAGTACTTC. Its translation: CASGREQHSEQYF.

This clone has only a few counts. The chain combines TRBV7-9 with TRBJ1-1; tentative D call: TRBD1 (5 bases). Germline lookup yields CDR1 SEHNR and CDR2 FQNEAQ (reference sequence). Trimming removed 1 base at V and 3 bases at J, with 15 bases between. The CDR3 runs to 16 residues. The CDR3 bases are TGTGCCAGCAGCTTAGGTCGGGGGTTGGGGCACACTGAAGCTTTCTTT. It codes for CASSLGRGLGHTEAFF.

The chain employs TRBV19 and TRBJ1-2; a weak D match, TRBD1 (6 bases). V lost 6 bases and J 4 bases, leaving 18 bases between the germline ends. CDR3 length: 15 residues. Germline V gene lookup returns CDR1 LNHDA and CDR2 SQIVND (reference sequence). The chain's CDR3 is CASSPWGGAGYGYTF. Here the CDR3 DNA reads TGTGCCAGTAGCCCTTGGGGGGGCGCCGGCTATGGCTACACCTTC.

The chain uses TRBV6-6 and TRBJ1-2, with D tentatively TRBD1 (6 bases). The CDR3 has 12 residues. Trimming pared 6 bases from V and 4 bases from J, leaving 9 bases between. Looked up from germline, CDR1 is MNHNY and CDR2 is SVGAGI (reference sequence). The CDR3 sequence: CASRDSGYGYTF. In nucleotides, the CDR3 is TGTGCCAGCAGGGACAGTGGCTATGGCTACACCTTC.

This clone was counted once. J is TRBJ2-7 and V is TRBV25-1; maybe TRBD2 (5 bases). The CDR3 length is 10 residues. Trimming stripped 8 bases from V and 7 bases from J, with 9 bases between. Germline V gives CDR1 MGHDK, CDR2 SYGVNS. The CDR3 reads CASGRREQYF. For the CDR3, the DNA is TGTGCCAGCGGGAGAAGGGAGCAGTACTTC.

The chain joins TRBV19 to TRBJ2-7; TRBD2 agrees at 9 bases. CDR3 length: 15 residues. V trimming: 5 bases; J trimming: 0 bases; junction bases outside the gene matches: 5. The V gene's germline CDR1 is LNHDA and CDR2 SQIVND (reference sequence). The CDR3 sequence is CASSYSGGSSYEQYF. DNA for the CDR3: TGTGCCAGTAGTTATAGCGGGGGAAGCTCCTACGAGCAGTACTTC.

The chain joins TRBV11-2 to TRBJ1-2, with 9 bases matching TRBD1. CDR3 length equals 17 residues. The trim removed 1 base at V and 0 bases at J, leaving 6 bases unmatched. Germline V lookup: CDR1 SGHAT, CDR2 FQNNGV. CDR3 DNA sequence: TGTGCCAGCAGCTTAGTAACAGGGGGCGTCTCTAACTATGGCTACACCTTC. This gives the protein CASSLVTGGVSNYGYTF.

J is TRBJ2-1 and V is TRBV5-1; D is possibly TRBD2 (6 bases). Trimming cost V 0 bases and J 10 bases, with 17 bases left between them. Germline CDR1 and CDR2: SGHRS and YFSETQ. There are 15 residues in the CDR3. The CDR3 is CASSLGRGWGDEQFF. CDR3 DNA: TGCGCCAGCAGCTTGGGGCGGGGATGGGGGGACGAGCAGTTCTTC.

The chain links TRBV6-5 to TRBJ2-1, with 13 positions matching TRBD2. The junction had 3 bases not matched to a gene; V was cut back by 5 bases and J by 5 bases. Germline V gene sequence: CDR1 MNHEY, CDR2 SVGAGI. This CDR3 has 15 residues. In DNA form, the CDR3 reads TGTGCCAGCAGTGGACTAGCGGGAGCCAACAATGAGCAGTTCTTC. The encoded protein is CASSGLAGANNEQFF.

The chain carries TRBV5-1 and TRBJ2-2, with 7 bases fitting TRBD1. V lost 4 bases to trimming and J lost 0 bases; unmatched junction nucleotides: 3. The CDR3 loop spans 15 amino acids. The germline V gene has CDR1 SGHRS and CDR2 YFSETQ. As DNA, the CDR3 is TGCGCCAGCAGCCCCGGGACAGCGAACACCGGGGAGCTGTTTTTT. It translates to CASSPGTANTGELFF.

The chain links TRBV5-5 to TRBJ2-3, with TRBD2 identical over 7 bases. The CDR3 extends over 16 amino acids. The V segment lost 6 bases and the J segment 4 bases; nucleotides outside the gene matches: 14. Germline CDR1 reads SGHKS; CDR2 reads YYEKEE (reference sequence). The CDR3 DNA reads as TGTGCCAGCAAAGAAATAGGGCCTGGGGGGGCAGATACGCAGTATTTT. Protein sequence: CASKEIGPGGADTQYF.

V gene TRBV5-1 combines with J gene TRBJ1-5; TRBD1 aligns across 11 bases. The CDR3 extends over 16 amino acids. Unmatched junction bases numbered 2, after V lost 0 bases and J lost 3 bases. Germline CDR1 reads SGHRS; CDR2 reads YFSETQ. DNA for the CDR3: TGCGCCAGCAGCTTGGGGGACAGGGGGAACAATCAGCCCCAGCATTTT. This sequence encodes CASSLGDRGNNQPQHF. Full variable domain (missing parts from reference TRBV5-1 and TRBJ1-5): KAGVTQTPRYLIKTRGQQVTLSCSPISGHRSVSWYQQTPGQGLQFLFEYFSETQRNKGNFPGRFSGRQFSNSRSEMNVSTLELGDSALYLCASSLGDRGNNQPQHFGDGTRLSIL.

The chain joins TRBV6-5 to TRBJ2-2; D remains ambiguous. The germline V and J ends were trimmed by 0 bases and 6 bases, with 8 bases remaining between them. The germline V gene encodes CDR1 MNHEY and CDR2 SVGAGI. This CDR3 has 14 residues. CDR3 sequence: CASSYSRPPGELFF. CDR3 coding DNA: TGTGCCAGCAGTTACTCCAGGCCCCCCGGGGAGCTGTTTTTT.

This clone was recorded once. The chain employs TRBV27 and TRBJ1-1, with D possibly matching TRBD1 (5 bases). V dropped 0 bases and J dropped 5 bases, with 16 bases sitting between them. The CDR3 loop spans 16 amino acids. From germline, CDR1 is MNHEY and CDR2 SMNVEV (reference sequence). This CDR3 reads CASSLSAAGRGTEAFF. The CDR3 DNA reads as TGTGCCAGCAGTTTATCGGCGGCAGGACGGGGGACTGAAGCTTTCTTT.

This clone was recorded only once. The chain links TRBV19 to TRBJ2-7; 12 bases map to TRBD1. CDR3 length equals 14 residues. The germline V gene encodes CDR1 LNHDA and CDR2 SQIVND (reference sequence). Trimming removed 5 bases from V and 7 bases from J; junction bases left unmatched: 6. The CDR3 region has the DNA TGTGCCAGTAGTCCCCGGGACAGGGGGCGAGAGCAGTACTTC. Its translation is CASSPRDRGREQYF.

The rearrangement links TRBV29-1 to TRBJ2-7; 7 positions match TRBD2. The germline V gene encodes CDR1 SQVTM and CDR2 ANQGSEA. V was pared by 0 bases and J by 0 bases, with 5 bases of the junction left unmatched. The CDR3 totals 15 residues. This CDR3 reads CSVEERGESSYEQYF. DNA of the CDR3: TGCAGCGTTGAAGAACGGGGGGAAAGCTCCTACGAGCAGTACTTC.

This chain connects TRBV19 to TRBJ2-1; 7 bases map to TRBD2. This CDR3 contains 15 residues. Losses at the gene ends were 11 bases for V and 5 bases for J; bases not matched to a gene: 15. Germline V gene data show CDR1 as LNHDA and CDR2 as SQIVND (reference sequence). CDR3 bases: TGTGCCTCCAACTCCCCGGCTAGCGGTGACAATGAGCAGTTCTTC. It codes for CASNSPASGDNEQFF.

The chain is built from TRBV7-3 and TRBJ2-2; 8 bases match TRBD2. J was trimmed by 6 bases and V by 5 bases; bases with no gene match: 14. Per germline, CDR1 SGHTA and CDR2 FQGTGA. This CDR3 contains 17 residues. This chain's CDR3 is CASSPRVGREAAGELFF. The CDR3 nucleotides are TGTGCCAGCAGCCCCAGGGTGGGGCGGGAGGCCGCCGGGGAGCTGTTTTTT.

This clone appeared a few times. The chain couples TRBV5-6 to TRBJ2-7; maybe TRBD2 (7 bases). Trimming removed 4 bases at V and 0 bases at J, with 8 bases between. This CDR3 has 13 amino acids. Germline CDR1 reads SGHDT; CDR2 reads YYEEEE. The CDR3 here is CASSRGGSYEQYF. The CDR3 DNA reads as TGTGCCAGCAGCAGGGGGGGCTCCTACGAGCAGTACTTC.

Remarks on this clone: At one end, the junction sequence differs from germline, possibly due to a read error. The chain has TRBV7-9 and TRBJ1-1, with D maybe TRBD1 (5 bases). The CDR3 is 15 residues long. Germline V gene lookup returns CDR1 SEHNR and CDR2 FQNEAQ (reference sequence). The CDR3 coding sequence is TGTTCCAGCAGCTTAGTTGGGCAGGGGAACACTGAAGCTTTCTTT. Translating it yields CSSSLVGQGNTEAFF.

Points on this clone: One end of the junction varies from germline; a read error may be responsible. The chain uses TRBV7-7 and TRBJ2-1; 7 nucleotides match TRBD1. From germline, CDR1 is SSHAT and CDR2 FNYEAQ (reference sequence). This CDR3 is built from 16 residues. The CDR3 reads CASSLDRVDSYNEQFF. CDR3 in DNA: TGTGCTAGCAGCTTAGACAGGGTCGATTCCTACAATGAGCAGTTCTTC.

The V and J genes are TRBV6-6 and TRBJ2-1; 11 bases align to TRBD1. Unmatched junction bases numbered 5, after V lost 6 bases and J lost 4 bases. In germline, CDR1 is MNHNY, CDR2 SVGAGI (reference sequence). This CDR3 comprises 15 residues. Written as DNA, the CDR3 is TGTGCCAGCAGAAGGGACAGGGGGAATTACAATGAGCAGTTCTTC. This codes for CASRRDRGNYNEQFF.

Turning to this clone: Other nucleotide sequences in the sample specify the same CDR3. The V gene is TRBV6-7, the J gene TRBJ1-5; 9 bases line up with TRBD1. TRBV6-7 has ORF status, its function being uncertain. Trimming removed 5 bases from V and 7 bases from J; junction bases left unmatched: 12. This CDR3 has 16 residues. The CDR3 sequence: CASSPSTGTGTQPQHF. The DNA of the CDR3 is TGTGCCAGCAGTCCGAGCACCGGGACAGGGACACAGCCCCAGCATTTT.

The genes are TRBV11-1 and TRBJ2-5; 10 nucleotides line up with TRBD2. Trimming removed 5 bases from V and 2 bases from J; junction bases left unmatched: 8. Germline CDR1 and CDR2: SGHAT and FQDESV (reference sequence). This CDR3 spans 16 amino acids. The CDR3 here is CASSQGLAALQETQYF. In nucleotides, the CDR3 is TGTGCCAGCAGCCAAGGACTAGCGGCCCTTCAAGAGACCCAGTACTTC.

This clone was observed once. This chain links TRBV6-6 with TRBJ2-4, with D maybe TRBD2 (6 bases). V lost 0 bases, J lost 1 base, and 10 bases lay in between. Germline lookup yields CDR1 MNHNY and CDR2 SVGAGI (reference sequence). The CDR3 spans 16 residues. For the CDR3, the DNA is TGTGCCAGCAGTTACTCGGAGGGTTCGGCCAAAAACATTCAGTACTTC. Translated, it gives CASSYSEGSAKNIQYF.

This clone was seen a single time. The rearrangement links TRBV11-2 to TRBJ1-5, with unresolved D. Germline lookup yields CDR1 SGHAT and CDR2 FQNNGV. V was clipped by 1 base and J by 2 bases, with 9 bases between them. The CDR3 totals 15 residues. The CDR3 nucleotides are TGTGCCAGCAGCTTAGGCGACTTTGGCAATCAGCCCCAGCATTTT. Protein product: CASSLGDFGNQPQHF.

The chain links TRBV6-1 to TRBJ2-1; 7 bases align to TRBD2. CDR1 is MNHNS and CDR2 is SASEGT in the germline V gene. The CDR3 contains 18 residues. V shed 2 bases and J 4 bases; nucleotides not matched to a gene: 14. CDR3 nucleotides: TGTGCCAGCAGTGAATGGGGCGGATTAGCGGGCCCTTACAATGAGCAGTTCTTC. Translated, it gives CASSEWGGLAGPYNEQFF.

DNA of the CDR3: TGTGCCAGCAGCTTAACCGGGACTAAGTTCTACGAGCAGTACTTC. Encoded protein: CASSLTGTKFYEQYF. V usage is TRBV11-2 and J usage is TRBJ2-7, with 7 bases identical to TRBD2. Trimming cost V 2 bases and J 3 bases; bases outside gene matches: 7. The CDR3 is 15 amino acids. CDR1 is SGHAT, CDR2 FQNNGV, per germline.